The entry below gives a single TCR beta chain sequence along with its context. This specimen belongs to a study of blood T cell repertoires in COVID-19. Profiled with immunoSEQ multiplex PCR; TCRdb holds only in-frame clones, not every one. The table includes under 300,000 clones, around 87% detected once. Germline CDR1 is MNHNY and CDR2 is SVGAGI (reference sequence). After removal of 0 bases from V and 1 base from J, the junction contained 4 bases not matched to a gene. The CDR3 sequence is 16 residues long. The chain joins TRBV6-6 to TRBJ2-3, with 7 bases fitting TRBD1. The TCR was taken from a woman between 65 and 79 years old with active or convalescent COVID-19. The sequenced material came from peripheral blood. This CDR3 is CASSYSYRGGTDTQYF. CDR3 nucleotides: TGTGCCAGCAGTTACTCTTACAGGGGAGGCACAGATACGCAGTATTTT.